This T cell receptor (beta chain) was sequenced in a study of response to subunit inactivated influenza vaccine. Study-level results: Only a handful of new T cells, the authors suggested, are recruited with each seasonal influenza vaccination.

From germline, CDR1 is SQVTM and CDR2 ANQGSEA. The V end was cut by 4 bases, the J end by 4 bases, with 17 bases between. This CDR3 comprises 14 residues. TCRdb re-called the RT-PCR reads through MiXCR, storing one row per CDR3 protein. The data show 150,000 or so distinct CDR3 sequences, with approximately 11% seen just once and 12% held by the top ten. A remark on this clonotype: The antigen remains undetermined.

The input for sequencing was non-naive T cells sorted from PBMCs, taken about 40 days after vaccination. The origin of this receptor is a man between 45 and 60 years old who received an inactivated influenza vaccine. V and J are TRBV29-1 and TRBJ2-7; a possible D gene is TRBD1 (5 bases). The CDR3 spells CSVVSQGAFYEQYF. CDR3 sequence (DNA): TGCAGCGTTGTTTCACAAGGGGCTTTTTACGAGCAGTACTTC.